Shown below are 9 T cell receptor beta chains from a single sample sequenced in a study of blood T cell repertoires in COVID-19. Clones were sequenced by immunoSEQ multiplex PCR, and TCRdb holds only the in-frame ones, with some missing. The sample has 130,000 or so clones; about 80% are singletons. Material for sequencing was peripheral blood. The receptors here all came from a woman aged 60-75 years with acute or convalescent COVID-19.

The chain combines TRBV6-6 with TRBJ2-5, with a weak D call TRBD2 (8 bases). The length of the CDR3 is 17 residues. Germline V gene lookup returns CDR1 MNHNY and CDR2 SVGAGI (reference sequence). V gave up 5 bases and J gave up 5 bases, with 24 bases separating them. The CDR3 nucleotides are TGTGCCAGCAGTCAGGGGGTAGCGGGGACCCTTTGGGAGACCCAGTACTTC. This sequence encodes CASSQGVAGTLWETQYF.

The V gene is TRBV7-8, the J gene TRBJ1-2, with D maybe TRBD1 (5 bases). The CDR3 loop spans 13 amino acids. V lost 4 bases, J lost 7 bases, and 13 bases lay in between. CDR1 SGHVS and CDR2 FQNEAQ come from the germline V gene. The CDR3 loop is CASSSGLRAGYTF. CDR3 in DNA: TGTGCCAGCAGCTCGGGACTACGGGCTGGCTACACCTTC. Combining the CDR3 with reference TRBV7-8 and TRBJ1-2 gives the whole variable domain GAGVSQSPRYKVAKRGQDVALRCDPISGHVSLFWYQQALGQGPEFLTYFQNEAQLDKSGLPSDRFFAERPEGSVSTLKIQRTQQEDSAVYLCASSSGLRAGYTFGSGTRLTVV.

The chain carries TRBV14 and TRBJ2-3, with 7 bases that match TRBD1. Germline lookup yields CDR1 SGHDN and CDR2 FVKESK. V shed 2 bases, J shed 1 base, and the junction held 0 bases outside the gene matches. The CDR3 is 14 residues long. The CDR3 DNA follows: TGTGCCAGCAGCCAAACAGGGGGCACAGATACGCAGTATTTT. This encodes CASSQTGGTDTQYF.

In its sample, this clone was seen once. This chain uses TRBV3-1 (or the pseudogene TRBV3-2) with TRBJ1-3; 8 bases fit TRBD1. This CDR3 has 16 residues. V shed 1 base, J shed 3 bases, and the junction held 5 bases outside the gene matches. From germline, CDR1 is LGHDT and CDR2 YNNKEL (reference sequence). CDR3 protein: CASSQADRVDGNTIYF. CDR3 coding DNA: TGTGCCAGCAGCCAAGCGGACAGGGTTGATGGAAACACCATATATTTT.

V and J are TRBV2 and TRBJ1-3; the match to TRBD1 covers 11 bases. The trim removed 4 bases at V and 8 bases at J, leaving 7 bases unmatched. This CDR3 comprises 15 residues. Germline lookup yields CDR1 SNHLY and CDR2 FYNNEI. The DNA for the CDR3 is TGTGCCAGCAGTGGTTTGGGACAGGGGGATTACACCATATATTTT. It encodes CASSGLGQGDYTIYF.

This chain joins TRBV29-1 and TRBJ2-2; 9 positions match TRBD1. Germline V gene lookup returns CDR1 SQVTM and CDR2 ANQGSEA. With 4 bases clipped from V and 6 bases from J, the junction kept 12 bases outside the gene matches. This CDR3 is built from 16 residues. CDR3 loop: CSVGHYGQGLAGELFF. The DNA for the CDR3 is TGCAGCGTTGGCCACTACGGACAGGGGTTGGCCGGGGAGCTGTTTTTT.

CDR3 protein: CASSPQHDRRVETQYF. The CDR3 DNA is TGTGCCAGTAGTCCTCAGCACGACAGGCGTGTGGAGACCCAGTACTTC. The gene calls are TRBV19 and TRBJ2-5; D might be TRBD1 (6 bases). The V gene lost 5 bases and the J gene lost 5 bases, with 21 bases spanning the gap. The CDR3 is 16 residues long. Germline V lookup: CDR1 LNHDA, CDR2 SQIVND (reference sequence).

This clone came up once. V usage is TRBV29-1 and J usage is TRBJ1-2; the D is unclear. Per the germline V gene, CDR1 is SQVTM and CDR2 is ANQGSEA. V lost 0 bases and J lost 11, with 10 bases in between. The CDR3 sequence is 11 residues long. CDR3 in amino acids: CSVEDGGAYTF. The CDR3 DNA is TGCAGCGTTGAAGACGGCGGAGCTTACACCTTC.

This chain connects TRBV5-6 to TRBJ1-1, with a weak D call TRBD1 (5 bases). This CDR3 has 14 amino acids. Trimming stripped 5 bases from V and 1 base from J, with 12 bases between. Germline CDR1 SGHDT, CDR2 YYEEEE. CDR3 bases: TGTGCCAGCAGTAGGGGCAGTAGGAACACTGAAGCTTTCTTT. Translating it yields CASSRGSRNTEAFF.